This entry lists 25 T cell receptor beta chains sequenced from one sample in a study of regulatory T cells in long-lasting Graves disease. Regarding time point: newly diagnosed GD, antithyroid drugs for less than 3 months. Researchers made the TCR library from RNA that was extracted from PBMCs. Sequencing libraries for TCR beta were prepared with iRepertoire HTBI primers and Arm-PCR of CDR3 regions. MiXCR, applied by TCRdb to the multiplex PCR reads, yields one record per CDR3 protein. The sample consists of under 250,000 distinct CDR3 sequences, 20% of them appearing once. This specimen was peripheral blood mononuclear cells (PBMCs), taken at new diagnosis, from a patient treated with antithyroid drugs. These receptors came from a female donor with Graves disease.

The sample holds one count of this clonotype. The chain links TRBV6-2 or TRBV6-3 to TRBJ1-2; the D is unclear. In germline, CDR1 is MNHEY, CDR2 SVGEGT. The CDR3 spans 15 residues. With 5 bases removed from V and 4 bases from J, the gap between germline ends came to 17 bases. The CDR3 nucleotides read TGTGCCAGCAGTGAAGGGCAGAGCGGCGTCTATGGCTACACCTTC. Amino acids: CASSEGQSGVYGYTF.

On this clonotype itself: Compared with germline, one end of the junction differs, possibly owing to a read error. The rearrangement links TRBV11-2 to TRBJ2-1; 11 nucleotides agree with TRBD1. The CDR3 covers 18 residues. The germline V gene encodes CDR1 SGHAT and CDR2 FQNNGV. CDR3 DNA: TGTGCCGGCAGCACGGGACAGGGGGGGACCTTCTACAATCCTGAGCAGTTCTTC. Translation: CAGSTGQGGTFYNPEQFF. Complete variable domain (other parts from reference TRBV11-2 and TRBJ2-1): EAGVAQSPRYKIIEKRQSVAFWCNPISGHATLYWYQQILGQGPKLLIQFQNNGVVDDSQLPKDRFSAERLKGVDSTLKIQPAKLEDSAVYLCAGSTGQGGTFYNPEQFFGPGTRLTVL.

Concerning this clonotype itself: A read error likely explains this, since a far larger clone differs by one base. J is TRBJ2-1 and V is TRBV28; D is perhaps TRBD1 or TRBD2 (5 bases each). Germline values: CDR1 MDHEN, CDR2 SYDVKM. CDR3 length equals 14 residues. V gave up 5 bases and J gave up 10 bases, with 18 bases separating them. The CDR3: CASSRAGTGYEQFF. The CDR3 DNA reads as TGTGCCAGCAGTCGGGCCGGGACGGGATACGAGCAGTTCTTC. The full variable domain, with the rest looked up from reference TRBV28 and TRBJ2-1, is DVKVTQSSRYLVKRTGEKVFLECVQDMDHENMFWYRQDPGLGLRLIYFSYDVKMKEKGDIPEGYSVSREKKERFSLILESASTNQTSMYLCASSRAGTGYEQFFGPGTRLTVL.

Note on this clonotype: The likely explanation is a read error, given a far larger clone one base away. The chain couples TRBV7-9 to TRBJ1-1; D ambiguous. Trimming shortened V by 2 bases and J by 1 base, and 17 bases separated the two germline ends. Germline-derived CDR1 and CDR2 are SEHNR and FQNEAQ (reference sequence). The CDR3 loop spans 17 amino acids. CDR3 in amino acids: CASSLLLRRARNTEAFF. Written as DNA, the CDR3 is TGTGCCAGCAGCTTATTACTTCGGAGGGCGCGGAACACTGAAGCTTTCTTT.

This clonotype was counted ten times or more. CDR3 sequence: CAIKTEGNQPQHF. For the CDR3, the DNA is TGTGCCATCAAGACCGAGGGAAATCAGCCCCAGCATTTT. The V gene is TRBV2, the J gene TRBJ1-5, with D unresolved. The V and J ends lost 10 bases and 4 bases respectively, with 14 bases between them. The CDR3 consists of 13 residues. Germline loops: CDR1 SNHLY, CDR2 FYNNEI.

The CDR3 loop reads CASSLLASGGQPYNEQFF. CDR3 nucleotide sequence: TGTGCCAGCAGCTTACTCGCTAGCGGGGGCCAACCATACAATGAGCAGTTCTTC. This chain joins TRBV7-3 and TRBJ2-1, with 10 nucleotides matching TRBD2. The CDR3 is 18 amino acids. Germline V lookup: CDR1 SGHTA, CDR2 FQGTGA. The V gene end was trimmed by 2 bases and the J gene end by 4 bases; junction bases not matched to a gene: 11.

This clonotype was detected ten times or more. In DNA, the CDR3 is TGTGCCATCAGCCCCCGGGACAGGGGGGACGAGCAGTACTTC. Encoded protein: CAISPRDRGDEQYF. The V call is TRBV10-3, the J call TRBJ2-7; 11 bases match TRBD1. With 6 bases clipped from V and 5 bases from J, the junction kept 6 bases outside the gene matches. CDR1 and CDR2 from the germline V gene are ENHRY and SYGVKD. The CDR3 contains 14 residues.

This clonotype appeared a few times. The gene calls are TRBV7-8 and TRBJ2-2, with 10 bases that match TRBD1. Trimming cost V 2 bases and J 4 bases; bases outside gene matches: 4. This CDR3 has 16 residues. The V gene's germline CDR1 is SGHVS and CDR2 FQNEAQ. The CDR3 spells CASSLRDRGFTGELFF. Written as DNA, the CDR3 is TGTGCCAGCAGCTTACGGGACAGGGGTTTCACCGGGGAGCTGTTTTTT.

The CDR3 loop is CASSPSGRDQAFF. As DNA, the CDR3 is TGTGCCAGCTCACCCTCGGGAAGGGACCAAGCTTTCTTT. The chain combines TRBV18 with TRBJ1-1, with TRBD1 as a possible D gene (5 bases). Trimming cost V 3 bases and J 9 bases, with 14 bases left between them. The CDR3 sequence is 13 residues long. Germline V gene sequence: CDR1 KGHSH, CDR2 LQKENI.

This clonotype has just one count. The chain recombines TRBV7-9 with TRBJ2-5; D is possibly TRBD2 (5 bases). This CDR3 comprises 14 residues. Germline V gives CDR1 SEHNR, CDR2 FQNEAQ (reference sequence). V was trimmed by 1 base and J by 5 bases, leaving 11 bases between them. CDR3 DNA sequence: TGTGCCAGCAGCTTAGTATCGGGAAGGGAGACCCAGTACTTC. This encodes CASSLVSGRETQYF.

This clonotype was seen ten or more times. This chain connects TRBV4-3 to TRBJ1-5; tentatively, D is TRBD1 (6 bases). The CDR3 has 14 amino acids. V was pared by 0 bases and J by 6 bases, with 9 bases between. Looked up from germline, CDR1 is LGHNA and CDR2 is YSLEER. This CDR3 reads CASSQEQGAQPQHF. Here the CDR3 DNA reads TGCGCCAGCAGCCAAGAACAGGGAGCTCAGCCCCAGCATTTT.

V is TRBV6-2 or TRBV6-3 and J is TRBJ1-5; 8 bases align to TRBD1. V trimming: 5 bases; J trimming: 5 bases; junction bases outside the gene matches: 5. There are 14 residues in the CDR3. Germline CDR1 MNHEY, CDR2 SVGEGT. CDR3 sequence: CASSVQGVYQPQHF. The CDR3 DNA sequence: TGTGCCAGCAGTGTACAGGGGGTTTATCAGCCCCAGCATTTT.

Many counts were recorded for this clonotype. The chain recombines TRBV29-1 with TRBJ2-7; 11 bases align to TRBD1. The CDR3 length is 15 residues. Germline CDR1 is SQVTM and CDR2 is ANQGSEA. The junction had 8 bases not matched to a gene; V was cut back by 7 bases and J by 0 bases. The DNA for the CDR3 is TGCAGCGCCATCCGGGACAGGGGGAGCTCCTACGAGCAGTACTTC. Translating it yields CSAIRDRGSSYEQYF.

This clonotype was found a few times. This chain connects TRBV12-3 or TRBV12-4 to TRBJ2-5; 8 bases fit TRBD1. CDR3 size: 14 residues. The trim removed 3 bases at V and 5 bases at J, leaving 5 bases unmatched. CDR3 in amino acids: CASSFQGALETQYF. The CDR3 DNA reads TGTGCCAGCAGTTTTCAGGGGGCTCTGGAGACCCAGTACTTC.

This clonotype was detected many times. This rearrangement joins TRBV4-1 to TRBJ2-1, with D maybe TRBD2 (6 bases). Germline V gene data show CDR1 as MGHRA and CDR2 as YSYEKL. The CDR3 consists of 16 residues. Deletions cut 1 base from V and 5 bases from J, with 15 bases between. The CDR3 nucleotides are TGCGCCAGCAGCCAAGGTTCGGCGGGGAGAAACAATGAGCAGTTCTTC. It specifies CASSQGSAGRNNEQFF.

Regarding this clonotype: A much larger clone lies one base from this, so it may be a read error. J is TRBJ2-5 and V is TRBV6-8, with TRBD2 matching over 8 bases. Losses at the gene ends were 8 bases for V and 5 bases for J; bases not matched to a gene: 7. CDR1 and CDR2 (germline): MNHGY, SAAAGT. There are 13 residues in the CDR3. The CDR3 DNA reads TGTGCCAGCCGAGCGGGAGATGGGGAGACCCAGTACTTC. As protein: CASRAGDGETQYF.

The chain is built from TRBV7-9 and TRBJ2-5, with 14 bases matching TRBD2. The J segment lost 4 bases and the V segment lost 3 bases, leaving 4 bases of the junction unmatched. The V gene's germline CDR1 is SEHNR and CDR2 FQNEAQ (reference sequence). The CDR3 spans 16 residues. The CDR3, as DNA: TGTGCCAGCAGCTTCGGGACTAGCGGGAGTAGAGAGACCCAGTACTTC. Translated, it gives CASSFGTSGSRETQYF.

The chain couples TRBV20-1 to TRBJ2-3; 11 bases agree with TRBD2. Looked up from germline, CDR1 is DFQATT and CDR2 is SNEGSKA (reference sequence). The V gene end was trimmed by 4 bases and the J gene end by 6 bases; junction bases not matched to a gene: 15. This CDR3 region has 17 residues. As DNA, the CDR3 is TGCAGTGCTACAAACCCCCCTCGGGCTAGCGGGAGGGATACGCAGTATTTT. Amino acids: CSATNPPRASGRDTQYF.

This clonotype has ten or more counts. The chain is built from TRBV12-3 or TRBV12-4 and TRBJ2-7; 8 bases fit TRBD2. CDR3 length: 16 residues. V gave up 3 bases and J gave up 5 bases; unmatched junction bases: 12. CDR3 coding DNA: TGTGCCAGCAGTTTGGCAGGAGGCGGGGGGAAGGACGAGCAGTACTTC. Its translation is CASSLAGGGGKDEQYF.

A word on this clonotype: A far larger clone is one nucleotide away, so this likely arose from a read error. The chain carries TRBV10-3 and TRBJ1-2; D is ambiguous. This CDR3 has 12 residues. Germline CDR1 reads ENHRY; CDR2 reads SYGVKD. V was trimmed by 3 bases and J by 4 bases, leaving 6 bases between them. CDR3 residues: CAISDSPYGYTF. The DNA for the CDR3 is TGTGCCATCAGTGACAGCCCCTATGGCTACACCTTC.

This clonotype was counted at least ten times. The rearrangement joins TRBV7-2 to TRBJ2-1, with D perhaps matching TRBD1 (6 bases). Trimming pared 1 base from V and 3 bases from J, leaving 10 bases between. The V gene's germline CDR1 is SGHTA and CDR2 FQGNSA. The CDR3 has 15 amino acids. The CDR3 DNA sequence: TGTGCCAGCAGCTTAGACAGGGATGTCTACAATGAGCAGTTCTTC. Its translation: CASSLDRDVYNEQFF.

This clonotype was observed at least ten times. J is TRBJ1-2 and V is TRBV3-1; a weak D match, TRBD1 (5 bases). CDR3 size: 15 residues. Trimming stripped 4 bases from V and 5 bases from J, with 17 bases between. Germline V gene lookup returns CDR1 LGHDT and CDR2 YNNKEL (reference sequence). The CDR3 sequence: CASSPRTTARYGYTF. In DNA form, the CDR3 reads TGTGCCAGCAGCCCCAGGACGACAGCCCGATATGGCTACACCTTC. Variable domain in full (rest from reference TRBV3-1 and TRBJ1-2): DTAVSQTPKYLVTQMGNDKSIKCEQNLGHDTMYWYKQDSKKFLKIMFSYNNKELIINETVPNRFSPKSPDKAHLNLHINSLELGDSAVYFCASSPRTTARYGYTFGSGTRLTVV.

On this clonotype: This could be a read error, since a much larger clone is one nucleotide away. V and J are TRBV7-2 and TRBJ2-3; D gene uncertain. Germline loops: CDR1 SGHTA, CDR2 FQGNSA. CDR3 length: 13 residues. CDR3 bases: TGTGCCAGCAGCCCGCGCGACACAAATACGCAGTATTTT. Amino acid sequence: CASSPRDTNTQYF.

This clonotype was recorded many times. The chain recombines TRBV2 with TRBJ1-5; 7 nucleotides agree with TRBD1. The CDR3 is 14 residues long. Germline lookup yields CDR1 SNHLY and CDR2 FYNNEI. After removal of 6 bases from V and 4 bases from J, the junction contained 6 bases not matched to a gene. As DNA, the CDR3 is TGTGCCAGCAGAAGACAGGGAAAGAATCAGCCCCAGCATTTT. Translation gives CASRRQGKNQPQHF.

The sample holds many counts of this clonotype. This rearrangement joins TRBV5-1 to TRBJ1-1, with a weak D call TRBD1 (5 bases). Per the germline V gene, CDR1 is SGHRS and CDR2 is YFSETQ. This CDR3 is 14 amino acids long. The V and J ends lost 1 base and 2 bases respectively, with 9 bases between them. DNA for the CDR3: TGCGCCAGCAGCTTGCAGGGAGGTAACACTGAAGCTTTCTTT. Encoded protein: CASSLQGGNTEAFF.